Listed below are T cell receptor beta chains from one sample, sequenced in a study of blood T cells in healthy people across ages. TCRdb analysed the 5' RACE reads with MiXCR anew, one entry per CDR3 protein. The data show hundreds of thousands of distinct CDR3 sequences, with around 40% seen just once and 20% to 25% held by the top ten. Specimen: blood. These TCRs come from an older woman in good health. Both conserved end residues are part of each CDR3. D genes are given only for firm matches. Expanded clones get a size class; other rows say once, few or many, or leave the size out.

clone size	D gene	CDR3 length	V gene	J gene	CDR3 protein	CDR3 DNA
NA	TRBD1	16	TRBV5-1	TRBJ1-2	CASSLTGTGDSSGYTF	TGCGCCAGCAGCTTGACCGGGACAGGGGACAGTAGTGGCTACACCTTC
NA	TRBD1	12	TRBV12-3/TRBV12-4	TRBJ2-1	CAGSLDRGVQFF	TGTGCCGGCAGTCTCGACAGGGGGGTGCAGTTCTTC
NA	NA	13	TRBV3-1	TRBJ2-7	CARSPRQFYEQYF	TGTGCCAGAAGCCCCCGACAGTTCTACGAGCAGTACTTC
few	NA	11	TRBV4-1	TRBJ1-1	CASSLGVGAFF	TGCGCCAGCAGCCTGGGAGTAGGAGCTTTCTTT
NA	NA	12	TRBV7-3	TRBJ2-7	CASSPGEGWQYF	TGTGCCAGCAGCCCGGGGGAAGGGTGGCAGTACTTC
few	NA	13	TRBV12-3/TRBV12-4	TRBJ2-1	CASRQTDYNEQFF	TGTGCCAGCAGACAGACAGATTACAATGAGCAGTTCTTC
few	NA	14	TRBV5-1	TRBJ1-1	CAGRDNPGSTEAFF	TGCGCCGGGCGGGACAACCCTGGGTCTACTGAAGCTTTCTTT
few	TRBD1	17	TRBV7-7	TRBJ2-1	CASSFSPGTGHSYEQFF	TGTGCTAGCAGCTTTTCCCCCGGGACAGGGCATAGTTATGAGCAGTTCTTC
many	TRBD1	13	TRBV27	TRBJ2-5	CASSGQGQETQYF	TGTGCCAGCAGCGGACAGGGTCAAGAGACCCAGTACTTC
NA	NA	15	TRBV7-6	TRBJ1-1	CASRDLRGRNTEAFF	TGTGCCAGCAGGGACCTAAGGGGAAGGAACACTGAAGCTTTCTTT
NA	NA	13	TRBV28	TRBJ2-4	CASSTNQGNIQYF	TGTGCCAGCAGTACAAACCAGGGAAACATTCAGTACTTC
NA	TRBD1	17	TRBV7-2	TRBJ1-1	CASSLALPGTVFTEAFF	TGTGCCAGCAGCTTAGCCCTCCCCGGGACAGTCTTCACTGAAGCTTTCTTT
few	TRBD1	12	TRBV10-3	TRBJ2-7	CATGTDDYEQYF	TGTGCCACCGGGACAGACGACTACGAGCAGTACTTC
NA	NA	14	TRBV5-6	TRBJ2-5	CASSLKVGEETQYF	TGTGCCAGCAGCTTGAAGGTGGGCGAGGAGACCCAGTACTTC
many	NA	13	TRBV12-3/TRBV12-4	TRBJ2-3	CASLRGDSDTQYF	TGTGCCAGTCTCAGAGGGGACTCAGATACGCAGTATTTT
once	NA	15	TRBV5-1	TRBJ2-5	CASSPGRQYQETQYF	TGCGCCAGCAGCCCGGGACGGCAGTACCAAGAGACCCAGTACTTC